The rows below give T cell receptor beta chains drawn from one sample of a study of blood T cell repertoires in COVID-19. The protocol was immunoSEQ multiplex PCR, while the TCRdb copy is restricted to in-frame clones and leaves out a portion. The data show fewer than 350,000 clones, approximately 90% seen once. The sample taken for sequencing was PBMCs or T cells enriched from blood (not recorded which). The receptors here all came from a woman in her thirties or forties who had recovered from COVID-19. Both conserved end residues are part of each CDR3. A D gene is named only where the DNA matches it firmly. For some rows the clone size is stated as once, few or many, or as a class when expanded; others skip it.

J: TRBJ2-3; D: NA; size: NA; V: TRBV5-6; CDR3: CASSWTRDTQYF; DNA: TGTGCCAGCAGCTGGACACGGGATACGCAGTATTTT
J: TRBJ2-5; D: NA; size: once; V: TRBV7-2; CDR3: CASSFMPSPGDQETQYF; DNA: TGTGCCAGCAGCTTTATGCCTAGCCCTGGGGACCAAGAGACCCAGTACTTC
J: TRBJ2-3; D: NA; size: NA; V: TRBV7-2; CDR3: CASSGLWVEDTQYF; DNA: TGTGCCAGCAGCGGGCTGTGGGTTGAAGATACGCAGTATTTT
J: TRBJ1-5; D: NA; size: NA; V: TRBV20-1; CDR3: CSASEGGGNQPQHF; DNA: TGCAGTGCTAGTGAGGGAGGGGGCAATCAGCCCCAGCATTTT
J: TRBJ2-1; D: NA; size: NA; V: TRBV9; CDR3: CASSAGTRTYNEQFF; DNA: TGTGCCAGCAGCGCCGGGACACGGACCTACAATGAGCAGTTCTTC
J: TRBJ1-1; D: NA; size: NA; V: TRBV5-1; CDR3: CASSPLGVSQSVGFEAFF; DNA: TGCGCCAGCAGCCCATTAGGAGTATCCCAGTCGGTTGGTTTTGAAGCTTTCTTT
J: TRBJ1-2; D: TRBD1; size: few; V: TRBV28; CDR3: CASSSGGWGYTF; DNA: TGTGCCAGCAGTTCAGGGGGATGGGGCTACACCTTC
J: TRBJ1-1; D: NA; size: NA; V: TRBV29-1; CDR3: CSTPDTEAFF; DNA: TGCAGCACCCCAGACACTGAAGCTTTCTTT
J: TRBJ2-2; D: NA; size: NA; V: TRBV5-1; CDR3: CASSLVVVTGELFF; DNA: TGCGCCAGCAGCTTGGTCGTCGTCACCGGGGAGCTGTTTTTT
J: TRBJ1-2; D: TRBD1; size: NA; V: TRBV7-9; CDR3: CASSLVGQDPNYGYTF; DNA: TGTGCCAGCAGCTTAGTGGGACAGGATCCTAACTATGGCTACACCTTC